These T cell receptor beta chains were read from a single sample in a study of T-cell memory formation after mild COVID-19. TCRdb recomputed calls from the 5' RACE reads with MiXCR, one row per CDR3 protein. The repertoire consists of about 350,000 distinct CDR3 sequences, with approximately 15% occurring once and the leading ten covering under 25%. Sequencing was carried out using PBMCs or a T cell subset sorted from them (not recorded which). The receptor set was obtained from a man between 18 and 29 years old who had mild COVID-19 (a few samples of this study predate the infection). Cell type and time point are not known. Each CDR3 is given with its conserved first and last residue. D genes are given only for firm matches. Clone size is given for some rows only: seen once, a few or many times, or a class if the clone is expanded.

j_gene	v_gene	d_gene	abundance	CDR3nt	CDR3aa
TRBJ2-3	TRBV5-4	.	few	TGTGCCAGCAGCTTGGAAGGTGGAGGGCTGCCAGATACGCAGTATTTT	CASSLEGGGLPDTQYF
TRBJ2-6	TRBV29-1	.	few	TGCAGCGTTGAAGCGAGGGACTTAGGGTCTGGGGCCAACGTCCTGACTTTC	CSVEARDLGSGANVLTF
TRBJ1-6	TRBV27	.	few	TGCGGGGCCCAGGGGAGAAATTCACCCCTCCACTTT	CGAQGRNSPLHF
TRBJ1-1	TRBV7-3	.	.	TGTGCCAGCAGGGATTGGGCCCGCACTGAAGCTTTCTTT	CASRDWARTEAFF
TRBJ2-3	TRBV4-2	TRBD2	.	TGTGCCAGCAGCCAAAGCAGACCGGGACTAGCGGGGCCCCGGGATACGCAGTATTTT	CASSQSRPGLAGPRDTQYF
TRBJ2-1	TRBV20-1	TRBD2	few	TGCAGTGCTAGAACTAGCGGGGCCTACAATGAGCAGTTCTTC	CSARTSGAYNEQFF
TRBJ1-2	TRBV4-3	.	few	TGCGCCAGCAGCCAGAGCTCGGCGACTAACTATGGCTACACCTTC	CASSQSSATNYGYTF
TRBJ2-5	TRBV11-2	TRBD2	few	TGTGCCAGCAGCCCCGCGGCGACTAGCACGAAGATACAGTACTTC	CASSPAATSTKIQYF
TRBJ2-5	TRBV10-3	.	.	TGTGCCATCAGTGAGCCGTCCCGGGAGCGCGAGACCCAGTACTTC	CAISEPSRERETQYF
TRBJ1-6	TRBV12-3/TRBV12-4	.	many	TGTGCCAGCAGTTTAGGTGGATATAATTCACCCCTCCACTTT	CASSLGGYNSPLHF
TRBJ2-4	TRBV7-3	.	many	TGTGCCAGCAGCGAAGACAGCCTACAAGCCAAAAACATTCAGTACTTC	CASSEDSLQAKNIQYF
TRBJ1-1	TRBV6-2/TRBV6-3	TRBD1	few	TGTGCCAGCAGTGACTGGGACAGGGGAAGGACTGAAGCTTTCTTT	CASSDWDRGRTEAFF
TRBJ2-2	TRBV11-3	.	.	TGTGCCAGCAGCTCCCGGGACATCTCGAACACCGGGGAGCTGTTTTTT	CASSSRDISNTGELFF
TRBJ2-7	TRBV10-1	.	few	TGCGCCAGCAGGGGAGACAGCGATCCGGAGCAGTACTTC	CASRGDSDPEQYF
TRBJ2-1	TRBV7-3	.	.	TGTGCCAGCAGCCCGCCGGGGGTGAGTAATCAGCAGTTCTTC	CASSPPGVSNQQFF
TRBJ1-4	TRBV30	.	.	TGTGCCTGGCGGGACAATCTGAATGAAAAACTGTTTTTT	CAWRDNLNEKLFF
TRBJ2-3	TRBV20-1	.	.	TGCAGTGGGGTGGGGGCGGATACGCAGTATTTT	CSGVGADTQYF
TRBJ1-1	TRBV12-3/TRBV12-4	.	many	TGTGCCAGCAGTTTAACCCCCGTATTCGATGCTGAAGCTTTCTTT	CASSLTPVFDAEAFF
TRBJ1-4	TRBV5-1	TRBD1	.	TGCGCCAGCACCAAGGACAGGGTATCGGAAAAACTGTTTTTT	CASTKDRVSEKLFF
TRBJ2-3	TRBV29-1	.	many	TGCAGCGTTGAAAAAGGGGGCACAGATACGCAGTATTTT	CSVEKGGTDTQYF
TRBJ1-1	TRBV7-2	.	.	TGTGCCAGCAGCTGGAGGATGAACACTGAAGCTTTCTTT	CASSWRMNTEAFF
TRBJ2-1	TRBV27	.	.	TGTGCCAGCAGCTTCTTCTCGGGGCCCAGGTCCTACAATGAGCAGTTCTTC	CASSFFSGPRSYNEQFF
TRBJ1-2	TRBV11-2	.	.	TGTGCCAGCAGCCGCGGCCGTAGCGGCTACACCTTC	CASSRGRSGYTF
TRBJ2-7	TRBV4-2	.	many	TGTGCCAGCAGCCCAGGGTTCAGCTCCTACGAGCAGTACTTC	CASSPGFSSYEQYF
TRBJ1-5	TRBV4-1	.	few	TGCGCCAGCAGCCAAGATCGGGCAGGGGGCAATCAGCCCCAGCATTTT	CASSQDRAGGNQPQHF
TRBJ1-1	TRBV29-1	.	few	TGCAGCGTCGGGACCGAAACGCAGAACACTGAAGCTTTCTTT	CSVGTETQNTEAFF
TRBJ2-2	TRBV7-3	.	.	TGTGCCAGCAGCCCCTACAGGGATTTCACCGGGGAGCTGTTTTTT	CASSPYRDFTGELFF
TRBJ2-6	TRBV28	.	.	TGTGCCAGCAGCCTATTATCGGGTTCTGGGGCCAACGTCCTGACTTTC	CASSLLSGSGANVLTF
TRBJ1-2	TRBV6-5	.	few	TGTGCCAGCAGTTACAACCGGGAGGGCGGCTACACCTTC	CASSYNREGGYTF
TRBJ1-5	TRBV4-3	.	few	TGCGCCAGCAGCCAAGAGAGGGAGGGTGGACGGCAGCCCCAGCATTTT	CASSQEREGGRQPQHF
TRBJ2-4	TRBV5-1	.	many	TGCGCCAGCAGCTTGGCGCTGGCGGCCAAAAACATTCAGTACTTC	CASSLALAAKNIQYF
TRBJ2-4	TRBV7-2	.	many	TGTGCCAGCAGCTTGACAGGTGGCAAAAACATTCAGTACTTC	CASSLTGGKNIQYF
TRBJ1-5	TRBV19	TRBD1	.	TGTGCCAGTAGTTTACGACCGGGACAGGGTGGTCAGCCCCAGCATTTT	CASSLRPGQGGQPQHF
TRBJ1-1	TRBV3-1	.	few	TGTGCCAGCAGCAGCCGCACTGAAGCTTTCTTT	CASSSRTEAFF
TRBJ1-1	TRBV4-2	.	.	TGTGCCAGCAGCCAAGATCGGGACGGGGACACTGAAGCTTTCTTT	CASSQDRDGDTEAFF
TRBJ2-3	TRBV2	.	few	TGTGCCAGCTGGTCGGGCAGAAGCACAGATACGCAGTATTTT	CASWSGRSTDTQYF
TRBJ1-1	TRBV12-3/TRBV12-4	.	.	TGTGCCAGCAGTTTATGGGAGACTACTGAAGCTTTCTTT	CASSLWETTEAFF
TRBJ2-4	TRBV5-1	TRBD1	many	TGCGCCAGCAGCGGGACAGGGGGCTCCGGCATTCAGTACTTC	CASSGTGGSGIQYF
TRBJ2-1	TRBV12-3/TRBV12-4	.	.	TGTGCCAGCAGTTTAGCGGGGCCGAGGGGTGAGCAGTTCTTC	CASSLAGPRGEQFF
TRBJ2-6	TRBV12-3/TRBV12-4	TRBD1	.	TGTGCCAGCAGTTCGGGCCCGGGACAGGCTCTATCGGGTGCTTCTGGGGCCAACGTCCTGACTTTC	CASSSGPGQALSGASGANVLTF
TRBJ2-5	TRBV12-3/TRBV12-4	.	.	TGTGCCAGCAGTCCCTCGGGGGCGGGGACCCAGTACTTC	CASSPSGAGTQYF
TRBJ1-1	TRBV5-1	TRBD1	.	TGCGCCAGCAGCGTGGACAGGGCCCAGCCTGCCCTTGAAGCTTTCTTT	CASSVDRAQPALEAFF
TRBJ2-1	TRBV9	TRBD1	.	TGTGCCAGCAGCGTACGACAGGGGGCGGATGAGCAGTTCTTC	CASSVRQGADEQFF
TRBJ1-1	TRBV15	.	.	TGTGCCACCAGCAGAGATGGCGCAGGGACTGAAGCTTTCTTT	CATSRDGAGTEAFF
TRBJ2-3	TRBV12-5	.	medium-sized	TGTGCTAGTGGTTTGGGGCCCACAGATACGCAGTATTTT	CASGLGPTDTQYF
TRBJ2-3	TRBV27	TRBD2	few	TGTGCCAGTGGGGGGACTAGCCCCGATACGCAGTATTTT	CASGGTSPDTQYF
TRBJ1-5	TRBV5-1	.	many	TGCGCCAGCAGCTTGGAAGGAGTCAATCAGCCCCAGCATTTT	CASSLEGVNQPQHF
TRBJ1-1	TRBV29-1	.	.	TGCAGCGTCGACAGGAGGGCGACTGAAGCTTTCTTT	CSVDRRATEAFF
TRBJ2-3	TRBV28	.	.	TGTGCCAGCAGTTCGGACGGACACACAGATACGCAGTATTTT	CASSSDGHTDTQYF
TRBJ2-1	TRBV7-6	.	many	TGTGCCAGCAGCGCCGGGACTCAAAATGAGCAGTTCTTC	CASSAGTQNEQFF
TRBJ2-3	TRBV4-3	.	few	TGCGCCAGCAGCCAAGATTGGTCCGGGGACACAGATACGCAGTATTTT	CASSQDWSGDTDTQYF
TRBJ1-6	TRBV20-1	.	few	TGCAGTGCTAGAGCTGCGGCAGAGAATTCACCCCTCCACTTT	CSARAAAENSPLHF
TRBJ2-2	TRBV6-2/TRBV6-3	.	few	TGTGCCAGCAAGATGTGGGGGGAGCTGTTTTTT	CASKMWGELFF
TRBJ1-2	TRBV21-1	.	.	TGTGCCAGCAGCAAAGCCCCCGGGATGTATGGCTACACCTTC	CASSKAPGMYGYTF
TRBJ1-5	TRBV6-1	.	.	TGTGCCAGCAGTCCGGGTAACATGGAGCCCCAGCATTTT	CASSPGNMEPQHF